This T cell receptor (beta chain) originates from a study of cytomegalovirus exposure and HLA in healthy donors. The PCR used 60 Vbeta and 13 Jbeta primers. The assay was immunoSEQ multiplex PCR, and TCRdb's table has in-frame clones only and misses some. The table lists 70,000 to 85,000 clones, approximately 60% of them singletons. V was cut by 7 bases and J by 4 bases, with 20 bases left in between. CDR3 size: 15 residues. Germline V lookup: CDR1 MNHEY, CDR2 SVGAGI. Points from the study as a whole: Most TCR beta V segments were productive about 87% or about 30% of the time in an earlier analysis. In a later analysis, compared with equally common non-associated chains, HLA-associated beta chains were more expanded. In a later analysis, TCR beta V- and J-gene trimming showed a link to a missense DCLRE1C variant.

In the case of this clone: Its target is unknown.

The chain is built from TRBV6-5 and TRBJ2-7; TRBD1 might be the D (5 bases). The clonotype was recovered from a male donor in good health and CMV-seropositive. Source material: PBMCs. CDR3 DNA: TGTGCCAGCAATCATACTATAGGGGTTGGTTACGAGCAGTACTTC. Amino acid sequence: CASNHTIGVGYEQYF.